Reported below is one TCR beta chain. The antigen is unknown. One junction end does not reproduce the germline sequence, and a read error may be involved. This sample is drawn from a study of regulatory T cells in long-lasting Graves disease. Study-wide results and limits: Peripheral blood alone, not thyroid tissue, underwent study.

Time point specified: newly diagnosed GD, antithyroid drugs for less than 3 months. Making the TCR library involved RNA that had been extracted from PBMCs. To make TCR beta libraries, researchers used iRepertoire HTBI primers and Arm-PCR of CDR3 regions. TCRdb reanalysed the multiplex PCR reads using MiXCR and keeps one entry per CDR3 protein. The data show 400,000 to 500,000 distinct CDR3 sequences, approximately 16% seen once. Germline lookup yields CDR1 SEHNR and CDR2 FQNEAQ (reference sequence). This CDR3 has 13 residues. These data also formed part of another study, on T cells in Graves' hyperthyroidism and ophthalmopathy.

This chain links TRBV7-9 with TRBJ1-5; no reliable D call. The source was peripheral blood mononuclear cells (PBMCs), collected at new diagnosis, from a patient treated with antithyroid drugs. This clonotype originated in a woman in her thirties with Graves disease. The CDR3 nucleotides are TGTGCCAGCAACTTAGGTAGCAATCAGCCCCAGCATTTT. It yields the protein CASNLGSNQPQHF. The full variable domain, its missing parts supplied by reference TRBV7-9 and TRBJ1-5, is DTGVSQNPRHKITKRGQNVTFRCDPISEHNRLYWYRQTLGQGPEFLTYFQNEAQLEKSRLLSDRFSAERPKGSFSTLEIQRTEQGDSAMYLCASNLGSNQPQHFGDGTRLSIL.